This T cell receptor beta chain came from a study of cytomegalovirus exposure and HLA in healthy donors. The overall study: The roughly 670 first-cohort repertoires shared a platform with the 100 to 150 validation repertoires, as reported in a later analysis.

Profiled with immunoSEQ multiplex PCR; TCRdb holds only in-frame clones, not every one. The sample holds about 220,000 clones, 80% to 90% seen once. Study observations and caveats: Reports described diagnosis of cytomegalovirus status by the classifier as highly specific and sensitive. The study designated over 150 TCR beta chains cytomegalovirus-associated. Rare sequences made up most TCRs, while some public TCRs were found in many donors.

The CDR3 has 15 amino acids. Germline V gene lookup returns CDR1 SEHNR and CDR2 FQNEAQ (reference sequence). V was pared by 1 base and J by 1 base, with 10 bases between. A note on this clone: Antigen unknown.

This chain joins TRBV7-9 and TRBJ1-1; TRBD1 might be the D (5 bases). Sample: PBMCs. This sequence was found in a young man in good health and CMV-seronegative. CDR3 in DNA: TGTGCCAGCAGCTTAGGGGGCCACACGAACACTGAAGCTTTCTTT. It codes for CASSLGGHTNTEAFF.